This TCR beta chain was found in a study of cytomegalovirus exposure and HLA in healthy donors. The study's findings and limits: Accurate prediction of HLA-A and HLA-B alleles (for most subjects) was reportedly achieved from TCR beta sequences. There was a cluster of highly shared sequence variants that was likely a sequencing artifact. It was confirmed in vitro that a few of the CMV-associated chains were specific for CMV antigens. In a later analysis, at a false discovery rate of 0.05, 16,951 TCR beta sequences matched HLA alleles.

The CDR3 loop spans 15 amino acids. Trimming removed 2 bases at V and 8 bases at J, with 15 bases between. Germline V gene sequence: CDR1 SGHNT, CDR2 YENEEA. On this clone itself: Its antigen remains unidentified.

In the PCR, 60 Vbeta and 13 Jbeta primers were used. Sequencing was performed with immunoSEQ multiplex PCR; in TCRdb, only in-frame clones are kept and a portion is missing. This sample has 100,000 or so clones, with 60% to 80% found just once. The chain is built from TRBV11-3 and TRBJ1-4; weak D call: TRBD1 (6 bases). The sequence came from a man younger than 40 in good health and CMV-seronegative. Material: PBMCs. The CDR3 nucleotides are TGTGCCAGCAGCTTAAGAGAACAGGGAGGGGAAAAACTGTTTTTT. Residues: CASSLREQGGEKLFF.